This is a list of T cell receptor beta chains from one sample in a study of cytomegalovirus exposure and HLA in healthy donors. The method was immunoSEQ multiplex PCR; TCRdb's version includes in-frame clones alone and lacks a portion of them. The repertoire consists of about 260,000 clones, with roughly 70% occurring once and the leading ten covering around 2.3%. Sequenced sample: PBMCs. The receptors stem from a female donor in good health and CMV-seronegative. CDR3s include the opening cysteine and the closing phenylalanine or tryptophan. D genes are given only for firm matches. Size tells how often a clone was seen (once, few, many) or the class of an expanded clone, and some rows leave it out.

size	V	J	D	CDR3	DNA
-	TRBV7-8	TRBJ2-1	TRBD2	CASSPLAGGIYNEQFF	TGTGCCAGCAGCCCCTTAGCGGGCGGGATCTACAATGAGCAGTTCTTC
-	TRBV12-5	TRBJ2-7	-	CPTDRQRYEQYF	TGTCCCACAGACAGACAACGCTACGAGCAGTACTTC
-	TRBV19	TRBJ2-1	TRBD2	CASSTLAEQFF	TGTGCCAGTAGTACACTAGCGGAGCAGTTCTTC
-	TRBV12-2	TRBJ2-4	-	CASRSGTGEWEAKNIQYF	TGTGCAAGTCGCTCCGGGACAGGGGAATGGGAAGCCAAAAACATTCAGTACTTC
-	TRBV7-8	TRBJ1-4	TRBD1	CASSTRPGQGREKLFF	TGTGCCAGCAGCACCAGACCGGGACAGGGGAGGGAAAAACTGTTTTTT
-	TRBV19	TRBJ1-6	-	CASSQEGHSSPLHF	TGTGCCAGTAGTCAAGAGGGCCACAGTTCACCCCTCCACTTT
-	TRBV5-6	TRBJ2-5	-	CASSYPYGETQYF	TGTGCCAGCAGCTATCCCTACGGGGAGACCCAGTACTTC
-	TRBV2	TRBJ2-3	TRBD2	CASSVTSGSRTQYF	TGTGCCAGCAGCGTGACTAGCGGGAGCCGAACGCAGTATTTT
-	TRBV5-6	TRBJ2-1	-	CASSLLGEVITQFF	TGTGCCAGCAGCCTACTGGGGGAGGTCATAACGCAGTTCTTC
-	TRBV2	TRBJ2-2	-	CASSFNPTGTGELFF	TGTGCCAGCAGTTTCAATCCCACGGGCACCGGGGAGCTGTTTTTT
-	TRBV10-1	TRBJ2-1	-	CASSESRVATEWQFF	TGCGCCAGCAGTGAGTCCCGAGTCGCGACTGAGTGGCAGTTCTTC
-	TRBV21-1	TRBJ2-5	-	CASSIIGSRVGLIQETQYF	TGTGCCAGCAGCATTATAGGGTCACGGGTGGGACTCATCCAAGAGACCCAGTACTTC
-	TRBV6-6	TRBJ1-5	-	CASSGPGHTNQPQHF	TGTGCCAGCAGTGGACCGGGACATACCAATCAGCCCCAGCATTTT
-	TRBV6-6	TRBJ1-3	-	CASRSPVAGSGNTIYF	TGTGCCAGCAGATCCCCCGTCGCCGGCTCTGGAAACACCATATATTTT
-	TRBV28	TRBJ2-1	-	CASSRGYNEQFF	TGTGCCAGTTCTCGCGGTTACAATGAGCAGTTCTTC
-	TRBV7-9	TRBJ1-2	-	CSSSAEDYGYTF	TGTTCCAGCAGTGCGGAAGACTATGGCTACACCTTC
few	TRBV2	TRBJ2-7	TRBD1	CASKPQGVNEQYF	TGTGCCAGCAAGCCCCAGGGGGTCAACGAGCAGTACTTC
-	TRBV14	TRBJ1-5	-	CAGSQGVGGGPQHF	TGTGCCGGCAGCCAAGGGGTTGGGGGAGGGCCCCAGCATTTT
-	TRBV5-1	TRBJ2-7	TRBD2	CASSFSGLAGVYEQYF	TGCGCCAGCAGCTTTAGCGGACTAGCGGGAGTCTACGAGCAGTACTTC
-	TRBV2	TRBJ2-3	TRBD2	CASSERGEADTQYF	TGTGCCAGCAGTGAACGGGGGGAGGCAGATACGCAGTATTTT
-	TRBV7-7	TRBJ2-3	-	CASSYARGDTQYF	TGTGCTAGCAGCTACGCCAGGGGAGATACGCAGTATTTT
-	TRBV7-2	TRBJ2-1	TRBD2	CASSLIAGGRSEQFF	TGTGCCAGCAGCTTAATCGCCGGCGGGAGGTCTGAGCAGTTCTTC
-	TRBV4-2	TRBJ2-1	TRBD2	CASSQGLAGGRREQFF	TGTGCCAGCAGCCAAGGGCTAGCGGGAGGGAGGCGGGAGCAGTTCTTC
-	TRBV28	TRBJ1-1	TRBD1	CASRLIQGDNTEAFF	TGTGCCAGCAGACTAATACAGGGGGATAACACTGAAGCTTTCTTT
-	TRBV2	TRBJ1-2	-	CASGGVGINYGYTF	TGTGCCAGCGGAGGGGTAGGGATTAACTATGGCTACACCTTC
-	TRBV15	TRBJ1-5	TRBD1	CATSVWTGLNQPQHF	TGTGCCACCAGCGTTTGGACAGGGCTTAATCAGCCCCAGCATTTT
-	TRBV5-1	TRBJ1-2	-	CASSLGGGDGYTF	TGCGCCAGCAGCTTGGGCGGGGGCGATGGCTACACCTTC
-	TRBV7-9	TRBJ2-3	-	CASSPWGSPTDTQYF	TGTGCCAGCAGCCCCTGGGGCAGCCCCACAGATACGCAGTATTTT
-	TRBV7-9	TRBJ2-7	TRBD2	CASSAVAGGDEQYF	TGTGCCAGCAGCGCGGTAGCGGGAGGTGACGAGCAGTACTTC
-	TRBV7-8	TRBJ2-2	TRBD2	CASSLRLGTGGTGELFF	TGTGCCAGCAGCTTACGTCTGGGGACGGGGGGCACCGGGGAGCTGTTTTTT
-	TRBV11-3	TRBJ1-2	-	CASSPDRTNYGYTF	TGTGCCAGCAGCCCGGACAGAACTAACTATGGCTACACCTTC
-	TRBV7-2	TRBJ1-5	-	CASSLLVGGNQPQHF	TGTGCCAGCAGCCTATTGGTAGGAGGCAATCAGCCCCAGCATTTT
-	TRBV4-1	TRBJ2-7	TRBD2	CASSQTGTSGKYEQYF	TGCGCCAGCAGTCAGACCGGGACTAGCGGGAAATACGAGCAGTACTTC
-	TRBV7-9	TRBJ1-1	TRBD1	CASSSDRGNTEAFF	TGTGCCAGCAGCTCGGACAGGGGCAACACTGAAGCTTTCTTT
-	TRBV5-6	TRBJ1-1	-	CASSHGDRRTEAFF	TGTGCCAGCAGCCACGGTGACAGGCGGACTGAAGCTTTCTTT
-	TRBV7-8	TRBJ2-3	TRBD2	CASSFLLATRATAGDTQYF	TGTGCCAGCAGCTTCCTACTAGCGACTCGTGCCACTGCGGGAGATACGCAGTATTTT
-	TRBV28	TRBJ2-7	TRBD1	CASKLGQGAEKQYF	TGTGCCAGCAAACTGGGACAGGGGGCTGAGAAGCAGTACTTC
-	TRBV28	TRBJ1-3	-	CASSLQGRGNTIYF	TGTGCCAGCAGTCTTCAGGGGCGCGGAAACACCATATATTTT
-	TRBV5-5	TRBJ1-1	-	CASRNQTEAFF	TGTGCCAGCAGAAATCAGACTGAAGCTTTCTTT
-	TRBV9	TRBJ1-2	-	CASSPEGGDWDGYTF	TGTGCCAGCAGCCCCGAGGGCGGGGACTGGGATGGCTACACCTTC
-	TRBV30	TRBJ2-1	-	CAWSIRREGQFF	TGTGCCTGGAGTATACGCCGCGAGGGGCAGTTCTTC
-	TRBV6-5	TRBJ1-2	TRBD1	CASSSQGGYYGYTF	TGTGCCAGCAGTTCCCAGGGGGGTTACTATGGCTACACCTTC
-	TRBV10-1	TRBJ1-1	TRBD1	CASSESGTGREAFF	TGCGCCAGCAGTGAGTCGGGGACAGGGAGGGAAGCTTTCTTT
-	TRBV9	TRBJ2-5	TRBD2	CASSGTSVAVTQYF	TGTGCCAGCAGTGGGACTAGCGTGGCTGTCACCCAGTACTTC
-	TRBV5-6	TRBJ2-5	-	CASSSQAYQETQYF	TGTGCCAGCAGCTCCCAGGCCTACCAAGAGACCCAGTACTTC
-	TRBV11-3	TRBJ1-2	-	CASSLNEGNDYGYTF	TGTGCCAGCAGCTTAAATGAGGGAAATGACTATGGCTACACCTTC
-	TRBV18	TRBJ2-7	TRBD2	CASSKGLAGNEQYF	TGTGCCAGCTCAAAGGGACTAGCGGGAAACGAGCAGTACTTC
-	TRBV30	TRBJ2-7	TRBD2	CAWRGLAGGGEQYF	TGTGCCTGGAGAGGACTAGCGGGAGGGGGCGAGCAGTACTTC
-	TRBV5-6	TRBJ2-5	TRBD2	CASAWGGQETQYF	TGTGCCAGTGCCTGGGGAGGGCAAGAGACCCAGTACTTC
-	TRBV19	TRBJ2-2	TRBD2	CASSRLAGGIGELFF	TGTGCCAGTAGTCGTCTAGCGGGAGGGATCGGGGAGCTGTTTTTT
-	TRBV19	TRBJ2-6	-	CASRVTGDYSGANVLTF	TGTGCCAGTAGAGTGACAGGGGACTACTCTGGGGCCAACGTCCTGACTTTC
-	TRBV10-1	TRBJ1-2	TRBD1	CASSDIGTEVNYGYTF	TGCGCCAGCAGTGACATTGGGACAGAAGTAAACTATGGCTACACCTTC
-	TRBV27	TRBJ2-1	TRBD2	CATGTSSYNEQFF	TGTGCCACCGGGACTAGCTCCTACAATGAGCAGTTCTTC